Listed here are 29 T cell receptor beta chains from one sample, sequenced in a study of T cell responses to AZD1222 COVID-19 vaccine. TCRdb keeps only in-frame clones here, not all; method: immunoSEQ multiplex PCR. Among around 60,000 clones listed, over 85% were seen once. The sequencing here drew on peripheral blood, taken on day 0 of AZD1222 vaccination. The receptors stem from an adult in good health.

The CDR3 here is CAWSGGGNQPQHF. The CDR3 DNA is TGTGCCTGGAGTGGGGGTGGCAATCAGCCCCAGCATTTT. The gene calls are TRBV30 and TRBJ1-5; D remains unclear. The V and J ends lost 1 base and 2 bases respectively, with 6 bases between them. CDR1 is GTSNPN, CDR2 SVGIG, per germline (reference sequence). The CDR3 has 13 residues.

V usage is TRBV30 and J usage is TRBJ1-1, with 10 bases fitting TRBD1. Germline CDR1 and CDR2: GTSNPN and SVGIG (reference sequence). V shed 4 bases, J shed 4 bases, and the junction held 3 bases outside the gene matches. This CDR3 is 13 amino acids long. CDR3 amino acids: CAWTGTGATEAFF. In DNA form, the CDR3 reads TGTGCCTGGACCGGGACAGGGGCCACTGAAGCTTTCTTT.

The CDR3 DNA sequence: TGTGCCAGCTCATACGACAGGTTGTCCTATGGCTACACCTTC. Translated: CASSYDRLSYGYTF. V is TRBV18 and J is TRBJ1-2; perhaps TRBD1 as D (6 bases). Looked up from germline, CDR1 is KGHSH and CDR2 is LQKENI. The CDR3 length is 14 residues. Trimming cost V 5 bases and J 4 bases, with 14 bases left between them.

This chain uses TRBV5-1 with TRBJ2-7; weak D call: TRBD1 (6 bases). V was pared by 4 bases and J by 4 bases, with 15 bases between. This CDR3 spans 14 amino acids. Germline-derived CDR1 and CDR2 are SGHRS and YFSETQ. CDR3 amino acids: CASSGGHGGYEQYF. The CDR3 region has the DNA TGCGCCAGCAGCGGGGGACACGGTGGTTACGAGCAGTACTTC.

This chain connects TRBV7-6 to TRBJ2-5; the match to TRBD2 covers 11 bases. Germline values: CDR1 SGHVS, CDR2 FNYEAQ. J gave up 6 bases and V 2 bases, and 11 bases lay outside the gene matches. The CDR3 covers 17 residues. CDR3: CASSLFGSGGGVKTQYF. CDR3 bases: TGTGCCAGCAGCTTATTCGGTAGCGGGGGGGGCGTGAAGACCCAGTACTTC. Together with reference TRBV7-6 and TRBJ2-5, the CDR3 gives the full variable domain: GAGVSQSPRYKVTKRGQDVALRCDPISGHVSLYWYRQALGQGPEFLTYFNYEAQQDKSGLPNDRFSAERPEGSISTLTIQRTEQRDSAMYRCASSLFGSGGGVKTQYFGPGTRLLVL.

This rearrangement joins TRBV7-6 to TRBJ1-4; no definite D call. This CDR3 contains 15 residues. The ends were cut back, 0 bases at V and 8 bases at J, with 13 bases in the middle. CDR1 is SGHVS, CDR2 FNYEAQ, per germline. CDR3 amino acids: CASSLARNQGEKLFF. The CDR3 DNA reads TGTGCCAGCAGCTTAGCCCGGAACCAAGGAGAAAAACTGTTTTTT.

The gene calls are TRBV4-1 and TRBJ1-2; D remains unclear. This CDR3 is 22 amino acids long. With 3 bases removed from V and 2 bases from J, the gap between germline ends came to 34 bases. Germline CDR1 is MGHRA and CDR2 is YSYEKL. The CDR3 sequence: CASSQIQPQSAGPRLPNYGYTF. DNA for the CDR3: TGCGCCAGCAGCCAGATTCAACCTCAGTCAGCAGGACCCCGGTTGCCCAACTATGGCTACACCTTC.

This clone was picked up a small number of times. This sequence joins TRBV7-3 and TRBJ2-5, with TRBD1 matching 11 bases. Germline V gene lookup returns CDR1 SGHTA and CDR2 FQGTGA. The CDR3 is 15 residues long. The trim removed 3 bases at V and 4 bases at J, leaving 4 bases unmatched. The CDR3 region is CASSLGQGGPETQYF. In DNA, the CDR3 is TGTGCCAGCAGCTTGGGACAGGGGGGCCCAGAGACCCAGTACTTC.

The J gene is TRBJ1-1, the V gene TRBV19; D unclear. CDR1 and CDR2 from the germline V gene are LNHDA and SQIVND (reference sequence). This CDR3 has 15 residues. V lost 7 bases to trimming and J lost 4 bases, with 19 bases between them. The CDR3 nucleotides are TGTGCCAGTACCCCACTGTCTCCAAGAGCCACTGAAGCTTTCTTT. Translating gives CASTPLSPRATEAFF.

The chain uses TRBV21-1 and TRBJ2-4; TRBD1 is the table's D call and was not checked against the DNA. TRBV21-1 is a recognized pseudogene. This CDR3 has 20 residues. The CDR3 reads CASSKPYLGRGQSLLDIQYF. The CDR3 region has the DNA TGTGCCAGCAGCAAACCCTATCTCGGAAGGGGACAGTCCCTTTTGGACATTCAGTACTTC.

The V gene is TRBV28, the J gene TRBJ2-7; 8 positions agree with TRBD1. Unmatched junction bases numbered 3, after V lost 6 bases and J lost 2 bases. The germline V gene has CDR1 MDHEN and CDR2 SYDVKM. CDR3 length: 13 residues. The DNA of the CDR3 is TGTGCCAGCAGACGACAGGGGACCTACGAGCAGTACTTC. This translates into CASRRQGTYEQYF.

The chain employs TRBV6-1 and TRBJ1-5; tentative D call: TRBD1 (6 bases). Between the trimmed V and J ends, which lost 4 bases and 2 bases, there was a span of 15 bases. CDR1 is MNHNS and CDR2 is SASEGT in the germline V gene. The CDR3 consists of 16 residues. DNA of the CDR3: TGTGCCAGCAGTGTACAGGGACTAGGGGGCAATCAGCCCCAGCATTTT. The encoded protein is CASSVQGLGGNQPQHF.

This clone was counted once. CDR3 amino acids: CASSPGTGFNQPQHF. In DNA, the CDR3 is TGTGCCAGCAGCCCCGGGACAGGGTTCAATCAGCCCCAGCATTTT. V usage is TRBV6-5 and J usage is TRBJ1-5; TRBD1 agrees at 9 bases. Germline CDR1 is MNHEY and CDR2 is SVGAGI. The CDR3 consists of 15 residues. V dropped 6 bases and J dropped 3; count of bases not matched to a gene: 6.

The chain uses TRBV5-6 and TRBJ1-3, with D tentatively TRBD1 (6 bases). This CDR3 region has 16 residues. In germline, CDR1 is SGHDT, CDR2 YYEEEE. V lost 2 bases, J lost 0 bases, and 12 bases lay in between. The CDR3 region has the DNA TGTGCCAGCAGCTTTACAGGGCCATTCTCTGGAAACACCATATATTTT. Its protein is CASSFTGPFSGNTIYF.

The J gene is TRBJ1-1, the V gene TRBV18; 7 bases agree with TRBD1. Germline V CDR1 and CDR2: KGHSH, LQKENI. The CDR3 is 13 residues long. Unmatched junction bases numbered 5, after V lost 3 bases and J lost 7 bases. CDR3 loop: CASSPRGRDEAFF. The DNA for the CDR3 is TGTGCCAGCTCACCGAGGGGGCGTGATGAAGCTTTCTTT. Drawing the rest from reference TRBV18 and TRBJ1-1, the complete variable domain is NAGVMQNPRHLVRRRGQEARLRCSPMKGHSHVYWYRQLPEEGLKFMVYLQKENIIDESGMPKERFSAEFPKEGPSILRIQQVVRGDSAAYFCASSPRGRDEAFFGQGTRLTVV.

The rearrangement uses TRBV14 and TRBJ1-2; weak D call: TRBD1 (6 bases). CDR1 and CDR2 from the germline V gene are SGHDN and FVKESK. The CDR3 is 16 amino acids. V lost 2 bases, J lost 4 bases, and 17 bases lay in between. The CDR3 DNA sequence: TGTGCCAGCAGCCAATTCGGAAGCACAGGGTCCTATGGCTACACCTTC. Protein product: CASSQFGSTGSYGYTF.

The chain combines TRBV12-3 or TRBV12-4 with TRBJ1-1; tentatively, D is TRBD1 (5 bases). Trimming removed 6 bases from V and 7 bases from J, with 12 bases in between. This CDR3 is built from 12 residues. CDR3 amino acids: CASSPRRGEAFF. The DNA for the CDR3 is TGTGCCAGCAGCCCACGGAGGGGTGAAGCTTTCTTT.

The J gene is TRBJ2-7, the V gene TRBV6-5; D tentatively reads TRBD1 or TRBD2 (5 bases each). The CDR3 sequence is 15 residues long. CDR1 and CDR2 from the germline V gene are MNHEY and SVGAGI. The ends were cut back, 4 bases at V and 7 bases at J, with 20 bases in the middle. This chain's CDR3 is CASSSPRDGKREQYF. CDR3 nucleotides: TGTGCCAGCAGTTCTCCCCGGGACGGAAAGAGGGAGCAGTACTTC.

This clone was counted a single time. The CDR3 nucleotides are TGCGCCAGCACCCAGGGACAGGGGATAGTGAATGAGCAGTTCTTC. As protein: CASTQGQGIVNEQFF. The rearrangement links TRBV4-1 to TRBJ2-1; 10 nucleotides align to TRBD1. Germline V gene lookup returns CDR1 MGHRA and CDR2 YSYEKL. V trimming: 7 bases; J trimming: 7 bases; junction bases outside the gene matches: 10. The CDR3 is 15 amino acids.

The chain uses TRBV5-1 and TRBJ1-5, with D unresolved. The CDR3 covers 13 residues. V dropped 0 bases and J dropped 6 bases, with 7 bases sitting between them. Germline-derived CDR1 and CDR2 are SGHRS and YFSETQ. The CDR3 coding sequence is TGCGCCAGCAGCTTGGATTTAAGTCAGCCCCAGCATTTT. Its translation: CASSLDLSQPQHF.

This chain connects TRBV6-5 to TRBJ2-7, with D possibly matching TRBD2 (5 bases). The CDR3 length is 12 residues. Germline V gene data show CDR1 as MNHEY and CDR2 as SVGAGI. Trimming removed 6 bases at V and 7 bases at J, with 13 bases between. CDR3 sequence: CASREVAGEQYF. CDR3 bases: TGTGCCAGCAGAGAGGTGGCGGGTGAGCAGTACTTC.

This chain connects TRBV19 to TRBJ1-5; 7 positions match TRBD1. J gave up 4 bases and V 5 bases, and 17 bases lay outside the gene matches. The CDR3 is 18 amino acids. Germline CDR1 is LNHDA and CDR2 is SQIVND (reference sequence). This CDR3 is CASSSQTGAFFGNQPQHF. CDR3 nucleotide sequence: TGTGCCAGTAGTTCCCAAACAGGGGCCTTTTTTGGGAATCAGCCCCAGCATTTT.

The sample holds a few counts of this clone. The rearrangement joins TRBV19 to TRBJ1-2; a possible D gene is TRBD1 (6 bases). With 5 bases removed from V and 13 bases from J, the gap between germline ends came to 14 bases. This CDR3 comprises 11 residues. CDR1 LNHDA and CDR2 SQIVND come from the germline V gene (reference sequence). CDR3 DNA: TGTGCCAGTAGTGGAGGGGGGTACGTCACCTTC. Protein product: CASSGGGYVTF.

V and J are TRBV18 and TRBJ1-4; D gene ambiguous. V gave up 3 bases and J gave up 8 bases, with 7 bases separating them. Germline V gene data show CDR1 as KGHSH and CDR2 as LQKENI. There are 12 residues in the CDR3. CDR3 coding DNA: TGTGCCAGCTCACCCAGTAGCGAAAAACTGTTTTTT. Translated: CASSPSSEKLFF.

Here the CDR3 reads CASRLQGTGELFF. The CDR3 nucleotides are TGTGCCAGCAGGTTACAGGGAACCGGGGAGCTGTTTTTT. The chain joins TRBV11-2 to TRBJ2-2, with D possibly matching TRBD1 (6 bases). Trimming shortened V by 6 bases and J by 5 bases, and 10 bases separated the two germline ends. In germline, CDR1 is SGHAT, CDR2 FQNNGV. CDR3 length equals 13 residues.

The chain combines TRBV6-5 with TRBJ1-5; no definite D call. Germline V gene sequence: CDR1 MNHEY, CDR2 SVGAGI. Deletions cut 4 bases from V and 2 bases from J, with 9 bases between. The CDR3 contains 14 residues. This chain's CDR3 is CASSFADGNQPQHF. DNA for the CDR3: TGTGCCAGCAGTTTTGCCGATGGCAATCAGCCCCAGCATTTT.

CDR3 loop: CASSQQGNTEAFF. The CDR3 region has the DNA TGCGCCAGCAGTCAACAGGGTAACACTGAAGCTTTCTTT. This chain links TRBV10-2 with TRBJ1-1; D may be TRBD1 (6 bases). V lost 5 bases, J lost 2 bases, and 9 bases lay in between. CDR1 is WSHSY and CDR2 is SAAADI in the germline V gene. This CDR3 has 13 amino acids.

The chain is built from TRBV19 and TRBJ1-6; a possible D gene is TRBD1 (5 bases). In germline, CDR1 is LNHDA, CDR2 SQIVND (reference sequence). Between the trimmed V and J ends, which lost 5 bases and 8 bases, there was a span of 10 bases. CDR3 size: 13 residues. DNA for the CDR3: TGTGCCAGTAGTTCTTCGACAGATTCACCCCTCCACTTT. Amino acid sequence: CASSSSTDSPLHF.

V usage is TRBV5-1 and J usage is TRBJ2-5; possible D gene TRBD1, 6 bases. Germline V gene lookup returns CDR1 SGHRS and CDR2 YFSETQ. V lost 4 bases, J lost 2 bases, and 9 bases lay in between. The CDR3 covers 13 residues. The CDR3 loop reads CASSNQGQETQYF. The DNA for the CDR3 is TGCGCCAGCAGCAATCAGGGGCAAGAGACCCAGTACTTC.